These T cell receptor beta chains were read from a single sample in a study of T cell responses to AZD1222 COVID-19 vaccine. Sequencing used immunoSEQ multiplex PCR; TCRdb keeps in-frame clones, though not all of them. The data contain 180,000 or so clones, roughly 94% of them singletons. The material was peripheral blood, obtained on day 0 of AZD1222 vaccination. The source of these receptors is an adult in good health. Both conserved end residues are part of each CDR3. Each record gives: V gene, J gene, CDR3 protein.

TRBV5-1	TRBJ1-3	CASSLTGGSGNTIYF
TRBV16	TRBJ2-7	CASSLFRGGRAKDEQYF
TRBV2	TRBJ1-5	CASSESGGSNQPQHF
TRBV3-1/TRBV3-2	TRBJ1-2	CASSQTTTGPNYGYTF
TRBV4-1	TRBJ2-7	CASSQDLTGRYYEQYF
TRBV14	TRBJ1-1	CASSQELVGQRNTEAFF
TRBV29-1	TRBJ2-7	CSTGQGEEQYF
TRBV10-2	TRBJ1-5	CASSADVGGEPQHF
TRBV27	TRBJ1-6	CASSWDKNNSPLHF
TRBV7-9	TRBJ2-5	CASSWGQGMRETQYF
TRBV19	TRBJ1-4	CASSISTGGFNEKLFF
TRBV5-1	TRBJ2-1	CASIPGRGQDNEQFF
TRBV7-2	TRBJ1-2	CASSFPGFYGYTF
TRBV5-4	TRBJ1-4	CASSRGRNEKLFF
TRBV19	TRBJ1-5	CASSKQATNQPQHF
TRBV5-4	TRBJ1-1	CASSRGASASGTIPTAFF
TRBV7-9	TRBJ1-4	CASTPLEKLFF
TRBV10-3	TRBJ1-5	CAISESTGGQPQHF
TRBV5-5	TRBJ1-3	CASSLIVSGNTIYF
TRBV27	TRBJ2-7	CASSTKGDPSYEQYF
TRBV9	TRBJ1-1	CASSALSGGDTEAFF
TRBV18	TRBJ2-7	CASSPGGTSYEQYF
TRBV30	TRBJ1-4	CAWRAPTNEKLFF
TRBV29-1	TRBJ2-5	CSVEISGETQYF
TRBV3-1/TRBV3-2	TRBJ2-2	CASSQRSPHYTGELFF
TRBV19	TRBJ2-5	CASSMTSGRGETQYF
TRBV6-2/TRBV6-3	TRBJ1-1	CASSNEGTGNTEAFF
TRBV9	TRBJ2-3	CASSPGTSGVRDTQYF
TRBV19	TRBJ1-3	CASSPRPGASGNTIYF
TRBV2	TRBJ1-5	CASGSPGGNQPQHF
TRBV19	TRBJ1-2	CASRELGVRGDYGYTF
TRBV4-1	TRBJ1-2	CASRQGTGTGGLYGYTF
TRBV11-2	TRBJ1-3	CASSDTDSGNTIYF
TRBV14	TRBJ2-7	CASSQGQLVYEQYF
TRBV3-1/TRBV3-2	TRBJ1-6	CASSQGPGASSYNSPLHF
TRBV6-4	TRBJ1-2	CASSDSSMPRGYTF
TRBV30	TRBJ1-1	CAWSALGIMNTEAFF
TRBV12-3/TRBV12-4	TRBJ2-5	CASSFRGETQYF
TRBV3-1/TRBV3-2	TRBJ2-7	CASSGSYEQYF
TRBV5-1	TRBJ1-1	CASSLGTVNTEAFF
TRBV6-6	TRBJ2-2	CASTIEAGELFF
TRBV28	TRBJ1-2	CASSLGLSPTGYTF
TRBV28	TRBJ2-7	CASSLSSGRIGDEQYF
TRBV6-5	TRBJ1-3	CASMTEPSGNTIYF
TRBV6-1	TRBJ2-3	CASSDRPSTDTQYF
TRBV5-4	TRBJ1-1	CASSLGALTRTEAFF
TRBV6-5	TRBJ2-2	CASSYSPTGELFF
TRBV6-5	TRBJ1-1	CASSYSGSLNTEAFF
TRBV12-3/TRBV12-4	TRBJ1-5	CASSLQGRQPQHF
TRBV7-3	TRBJ1-1	CASSLYGGTEAFF
TRBV5-1	TRBJ2-7	CASSSAAGGYEQYF
TRBV19	TRBJ1-5	CASRQTGGSSQPQHF
TRBV2	TRBJ1-4	CASRADYNEKLFF
TRBV7-2	TRBJ2-1	CASSLNYNEQFF
TRBV28	TRBJ1-5	CASTRGGVSGHQPQHF
TRBV7-8	TRBJ1-4	CASSSLPLVQGEKLFF
TRBV6-5	TRBJ2-7	CASRAGTNSYEQYF